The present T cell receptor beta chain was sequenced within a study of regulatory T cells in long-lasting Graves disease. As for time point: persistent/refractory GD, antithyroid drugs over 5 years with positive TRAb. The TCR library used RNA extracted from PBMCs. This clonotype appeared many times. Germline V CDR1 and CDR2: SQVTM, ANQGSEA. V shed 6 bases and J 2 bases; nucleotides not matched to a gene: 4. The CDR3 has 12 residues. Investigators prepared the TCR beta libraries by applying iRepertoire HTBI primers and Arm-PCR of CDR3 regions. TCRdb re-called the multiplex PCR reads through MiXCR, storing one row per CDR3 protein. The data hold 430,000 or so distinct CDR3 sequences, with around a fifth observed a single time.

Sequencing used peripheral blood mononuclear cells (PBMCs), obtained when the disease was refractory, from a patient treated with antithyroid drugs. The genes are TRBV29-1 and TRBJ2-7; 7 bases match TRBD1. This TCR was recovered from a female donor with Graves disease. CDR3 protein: CSVEGATYEQYF. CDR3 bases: TGCAGCGTCGAGGGGGCTACCTACGAGCAGTACTTC.